Shown below are 27 T cell receptor beta chains from a single sample sequenced in a study of cytomegalovirus exposure and HLA in healthy donors. 60 Vbeta and 13 Jbeta primers were used in PCR. Sequencing used immunoSEQ multiplex PCR; TCRdb keeps in-frame clones, though not all of them. The sample has around 120,000 clones; under 80% are singletons. Sequenced sample: PBMCs. The receptors were sampled from a woman aged 45-60 years in good health and CMV-seropositive.

The chain joins TRBV19 to TRBJ2-7, with 9 bases lining up with TRBD2. This CDR3 spans 15 amino acids. CDR1 and CDR2 from the germline V gene are LNHDA and SQIVND (reference sequence). V shed 1 base, J shed 5 bases, and the junction held 6 bases outside the gene matches. The CDR3 DNA sequence: TGTGCCAGTAGTATAGGTCTAGCGGGGACGGACGAGCAGTACTTC. Translated, it gives CASSIGLAGTDEQYF.

This clone has only a few counts. V and J are TRBV10-3 and TRBJ2-7, with D possibly matching TRBD2 (7 bases). This CDR3 has 16 amino acids. V lost 7 bases to trimming and J lost 1 base, with 20 bases between them. Germline V gene lookup returns CDR1 ENHRY and CDR2 SYGVKD. CDR3 coding DNA: TGTGCCATCAACGATATGGGGGGGGCGAAATCCTACGAGCAGTACTTC. It encodes CAINDMGGAKSYEQYF.

J is TRBJ2-5 and V is TRBV25-1, with 11 bases matching TRBD1. V shed 2 bases and J 5 bases; nucleotides not matched to a gene: 7. The CDR3 sequence is 16 residues long. Germline CDR1 and CDR2: MGHDK and SYGVNS. CDR3 DNA: TGTGCCAGCAGTGAACGTGGACAGGGGGCTTTGGAGACCCAGTACTTC. Encoded protein: CASSERGQGALETQYF.

The gene calls are TRBV28 and TRBJ1-3, with D uncertain. Germline CDR1 reads MDHEN; CDR2 reads SYDVKM. V dropped 1 base and J dropped 0 bases, with 10 bases sitting between them. The CDR3 runs 16 residues. Here the CDR3 reads CASSLLLSSSGNTIYF. The CDR3 region has the DNA TGTGCCAGCAGTTTATTACTCTCGAGCTCTGGAAACACCATATATTTT.

This clone was detected a few times. V usage is TRBV6-6 and J usage is TRBJ1-5, with 8 nucleotides matching TRBD1. The CDR3 totals 15 residues. The V gene end was trimmed by 4 bases and the J gene end by 0 bases; junction bases not matched to a gene: 2. Germline CDR1 reads MNHNY; CDR2 reads SVGAGI (reference sequence). In nucleotides, the CDR3 is TGTGCCAGCAGTTGGGACAGGTATAGCAATCAGCCCCAGCATTTT. Translated: CASSWDRYSNQPQHF.

The genes are TRBV5-1 and TRBJ2-5; 8 positions match TRBD1. The V segment lost 7 bases and the J segment 4 bases; nucleotides outside the gene matches: 12. Germline V gene data show CDR1 as SGHRS and CDR2 as YFSETQ. The CDR3 is 15 amino acids. For the CDR3, the DNA is TGCGCCAGCGGGGAGGCAGGGGGCTTAGGAGAGACCCAGTACTTC. As protein: CASGEAGGLGETQYF.

V gene TRBV30 combines with J gene TRBJ2-7; D perhaps matches TRBD1 (6 bases). Germline-derived CDR1 and CDR2 are GTSNPN and SVGIG (reference sequence). This CDR3 comprises 13 residues. V was pared by 3 bases and J by 7 bases, with 16 bases between. As DNA, the CDR3 is TGTGCCTGGAGGTCGACAGGCCATGGGGAGCAGTACTTC. This translates into CAWRSTGHGEQYF.

This clone was detected only once. The chain links TRBV4-2 to TRBJ2-7; 8 positions match TRBD1. The CDR3 covers 15 residues. Germline values: CDR1 LGHNA, CDR2 YNFKEQ. J gave up 5 bases and V 0 bases, and 6 bases lay outside the gene matches. The CDR3 DNA sequence: TGTGCCAGCAGCCAAGATCAGGGGGCGAGGGACGAGCAGTACTTC. Residues: CASSQDQGARDEQYF.

The chain employs TRBV6-1 and TRBJ2-5; D is undetermined. The germline CDR1 and CDR2 sequences are MNHNS and SASEGT. The CDR3 has 12 amino acids. V was pared by 4 bases and J by 5 bases, with 8 bases between. CDR3 coding DNA: TGTGCCAGCAGTGCCCTGCGGGAGACCCAGTACTTC. It yields the protein CASSALRETQYF.

The CDR3 region is CASSLTPTSKNTEAFF. The DNA of the CDR3 is TGCGCCAGCAGCCTCACTCCGACAAGTAAGAACACTGAAGCTTTCTTT. This chain joins TRBV5-1 and TRBJ1-1; D is unclear. The germline V gene has CDR1 SGHRS and CDR2 YFSETQ. The V and J ends lost 4 bases and 1 base respectively, with 17 bases between them. The CDR3 spans 16 residues. Complete variable domain (other parts from reference TRBV5-1 and TRBJ1-1): KAGVTQTPRYLIKTRGQQVTLSCSPISGHRSVSWYQQTPGQGLQFLFEYFSETQRNKGNFPGRFSGRQFSNSRSEMNVSTLELGDSALYLCASSLTPTSKNTEAFFGQGTRLTVV.

The table lists this clone with a count of one. The chain combines TRBV7-6 with TRBJ2-3, with TRBD2 identical over 10 bases. With V trimmed by 5 bases and J by 0 bases, 2 bases remained unmatched. Germline-derived CDR1 and CDR2 are SGHVS and FNYEAQ. The CDR3 sequence is 15 residues long. The CDR3 here is CASSPSGGSTDTQYF. CDR3 in DNA: TGTGCCAGCAGCCCTAGCGGGGGAAGCACAGATACGCAGTATTTT.

The DNA for the CDR3 is TGTGCCAGCAGCGGGTCGGGAGTGGCCTCGGAGACCCAGTACTTC. Its protein product is CASSGSGVASETQYF. The J gene is TRBJ2-5, the V gene TRBV9, with a weak D call TRBD2 (6 bases). Trimming removed 3 bases at V and 5 bases at J, with 17 bases between. CDR1 SGDLS and CDR2 YYNGEE come from the germline V gene. This CDR3 region has 15 residues.

V and J are TRBV28 and TRBJ2-7, with D perhaps matching TRBD2 (6 bases). CDR3 length: 15 amino acids. Germline V lookup: CDR1 MDHEN, CDR2 SYDVKM. V lost 1 base and J 3 bases, leaving 13 bases between the germline ends. The CDR3 nucleotides read TGTGCCAGCAGTTTATATACCGGGAGTGGCTACGAGCAGTACTTC. Translation: CASSLYTGSGYEQYF.

This chain links TRBV5-6 with TRBJ1-6; 7 nucleotides align to TRBD1. The CDR3 has 15 residues. The germline gives CDR1 SGHDT, CDR2 YYEEEE. V gave up 2 bases and J gave up 5 bases; unmatched junction bases: 4. The CDR3: CASSFSDRDNSPLHF. CDR3 DNA sequence: TGTGCCAGCAGCTTTTCTGACAGGGATAATTCACCCCTCCACTTT.

The chain carries TRBV30 and TRBJ1-6, with D unresolved. The CDR3 has 16 amino acids. Trimming cost V 1 base and J 4 bases, with 14 bases left between them. The germline V gene encodes CDR1 GTSNPN and CDR2 SVGIG (reference sequence). The CDR3 DNA reads TGTGCCTGGAGTGATTATGGCGGGATTTATAATTCACCCCTCCACTTT. This gives the protein CAWSDYGGIYNSPLHF.

The chain combines TRBV11-3 with TRBJ1-6; unclear D gene. Germline CDR1 and CDR2: SGHNT and YENEEA. The CDR3 covers 15 residues. Trimming took 2 bases from V and 4 from J, leaving 9 bases between them. The CDR3 loop is CASSLTGSYNSPLHF. The DNA for the CDR3 is TGTGCCAGCAGCTTAACGGGGTCGTATAATTCACCCCTCCACTTT.

CDR3 sequence reads: CASSPFNRELYGYTF. Written as DNA, the CDR3 is TGTGCCAGCAGTCCCTTTAACAGGGAACTCTATGGCTACACCTTC. The chain carries TRBV27 and TRBJ1-2, with D possibly matching TRBD1 (6 bases). The CDR3 extends over 15 amino acids. V lost 5 bases and J lost 4, with 17 bases in between. In germline, CDR1 is MNHEY, CDR2 SMNVEV (reference sequence).

The chain carries TRBV7-9 and TRBJ2-1; 7 nucleotides agree with TRBD2. The V gene end was trimmed by 4 bases and the J gene end by 3 bases; junction bases not matched to a gene: 3. There are 14 residues in the CDR3. CDR1 is SEHNR, CDR2 FQNEAQ, per germline (reference sequence). In DNA, the CDR3 is TGTGCCAGCAGCTGGGCGGGGGACTACAATGAGCAGTTCTTC. This gives the protein CASSWAGDYNEQFF.

This clone was counted between two and nine times. The chain recombines TRBV5-4 with TRBJ2-6; D is possibly TRBD1 (6 bases). This CDR3 spans 15 amino acids. V was trimmed by 4 bases and J by 4 bases, leaving 12 bases between them. Germline CDR1 reads SGHNT; CDR2 reads YYREEE (reference sequence). The CDR3 protein is CASSASGAGANVLTF. The CDR3 DNA follows: TGTGCCAGCAGCGCCTCAGGGGCCGGGGCCAACGTCCTGACTTTC.

The V call is TRBV27, the J call TRBJ1-3; the D gene is possibly TRBD1 (6 bases). The CDR3 length is 16 residues. Germline values: CDR1 MNHEY, CDR2 SMNVEV (reference sequence). The germline V and J ends were trimmed by 5 bases and 4 bases, with 18 bases remaining between them. This CDR3 reads CASSNVPGGAGNTIYF. The CDR3 DNA reads TGTGCCAGCAGTAACGTCCCGGGGGGGGCCGGAAACACCATATATTTT.

The gene calls are TRBV19 and TRBJ1-2, with TRBD1 matching 7 bases. The trim removed 7 bases at V and 4 bases at J, leaving 6 bases unmatched. From germline, CDR1 is LNHDA and CDR2 SQIVND (reference sequence). The CDR3 contains 13 residues. The CDR3 sequence: CASTRSGGYGYTF. The CDR3 DNA is TGTGCCAGTACTCGGTCAGGGGGCTATGGCTACACCTTC.

V is TRBV27 and J is TRBJ2-1; tentative D call: TRBD2 (6 bases). The CDR3 is made up of 15 amino acids. V was clipped by 3 bases and J by 6 bases, with 15 bases between them. Germline CDR1 and CDR2: MNHEY and SMNVEV (reference sequence). CDR3 in DNA: TGTGCCAGCAGTTTCTCAATAGGAGCGGGCAATGAGCAGTTCTTC. It encodes CASSFSIGAGNEQFF.

The rearrangement uses TRBV19 and TRBJ1-5, with TRBD1 identical over 9 bases. Losses at the gene ends were 9 bases for V and 7 bases for J; bases not matched to a gene: 7. Germline CDR1 reads LNHDA; CDR2 reads SQIVND (reference sequence). The CDR3 has 13 amino acids. CDR3 loop: CASGQGIRQPQHF. The CDR3 DNA sequence: TGTGCCAGCGGACAGGGGATAAGGCAGCCCCAGCATTTT. Full variable domain (missing parts from reference TRBV19 and TRBJ1-5): DGGITQSPKYLFRKEGQNVTLSCEQNLNHDAMYWYRQDPGQGLRLIYYSQIVNDFQKGDIAEGYSVSREKKESFPLTVTSAQKNPTAFYLCASGQGIRQPQHFGDGTRLSIL.

The V gene is TRBV10-3, the J gene TRBJ1-2, with 8 bases aligning to TRBD1. CDR1 and CDR2 from the germline V gene are ENHRY and SYGVKD. Losses at the gene ends were 6 bases for V and 6 bases for J; bases not matched to a gene: 6. The CDR3 totals 13 residues. CDR3: CAISTQGDDGYTF. DNA for the CDR3: TGTGCCATCAGCACACAGGGGGATGATGGCTACACCTTC.

V and J are TRBV6-1 and TRBJ1-2; D possibly corresponds to TRBD1 (5 bases). V shed 7 bases and J shed 6 bases, with 18 bases lying between them. Germline V gives CDR1 MNHNS, CDR2 SASEGT. CDR3 length: 14 residues. As DNA, the CDR3 is TGTGCCAGCAATGACCCAACAGGTATAGATGGCTACACCTTC. Translated, it gives CASNDPTGIDGYTF.

The V gene is TRBV5-4, the J gene TRBJ1-3; D is perhaps TRBD1 (6 bases). The germline gives CDR1 SGHNT, CDR2 YYREEE (reference sequence). The germline V and J ends were trimmed by 2 bases and 0 bases, with 12 bases remaining between them. This CDR3 region has 16 residues. CDR3 bases: TGTGCCAGCAGCTTCGGACAGCAGAACTCTGGAAACACCATATATTTT. The encoded protein is CASSFGQQNSGNTIYF.

V is TRBV30 and J is TRBJ1-5; D gene uncertain. Germline CDR1 GTSNPN, CDR2 SVGIG (reference sequence). V lost 0 bases and J 5 bases, leaving 8 bases between the germline ends. The CDR3 is made up of 13 amino acids. CDR3: CAWSVQEDQPQHF. CDR3 bases: TGTGCCTGGAGTGTACAAGAAGATCAGCCCCAGCATTTT.